This T cell receptor (beta chain) was profiled in a study of blood T cell repertoires in COVID-19. Only in-frame clones appear in the TCRdb table, and some are missing; sequencing was by immunoSEQ multiplex PCR. The sample yields about 120,000 clones, just under 85% seen once. Germline assignment: CDR1 SGHTA and CDR2 FQGTGA. The CDR3 length is 14 residues. Trimming cost V 4 bases and J 12 bases, with 19 bases left between them. This TCR was sampled from a man in his sixties or seventies with active or convalescent COVID-19. What was sequenced was peripheral blood. The chain employs TRBV7-3 and TRBJ2-1; D might be TRBD2 (7 bases). CDR3 DNA sequence: TGTGCCAGCAGCTCCCTGACTCGAAGGGGGGGGCAGTTCTTC. This translates into CASSSLTRRGGQFF.